This T cell receptor (beta chain) was found in a study of blood T cell repertoires in COVID-19. Study-wide context: Collection of acute and convalescent COVID-19 samples took place in the United States, Italy and Spain. PBMCs, B-cell-depleted T cells, or T cells provided the cDNA or gDNA that made up the material.

In the authors' workflow: Estimated nucleated cell counts came from reference gene primer amplification. Profiling relied on immunoSEQ multiplex PCR, and the TCRdb table lists in-frame clones only, not all of them. That table furnishes V, J and clone size, whereas the DNA furnished D and trimming. The table lists over 100,000 clones, over 70% of them singletons, with 0.8% to 0.9% in the top ten. Sequences were obtained from peripheral blood. The source of this sequence is a woman in her seventies with acute or convalescent COVID-19.

For the CDR3, the DNA is TGCGCCAGCAGCCCAGGGGGCTCCGGGAATAGCAATCAGCCCCAGCATTTT. It is translated as CASSPGGSGNSNQPQHF. The V gene is TRBV5-1, the J gene TRBJ1-5; 8 positions match TRBD1. The CDR3 length is 17 residues. V shed 4 bases, J shed 0 bases, and the junction held 9 bases outside the gene matches. From germline, CDR1 is SGHRS and CDR2 YFSETQ.